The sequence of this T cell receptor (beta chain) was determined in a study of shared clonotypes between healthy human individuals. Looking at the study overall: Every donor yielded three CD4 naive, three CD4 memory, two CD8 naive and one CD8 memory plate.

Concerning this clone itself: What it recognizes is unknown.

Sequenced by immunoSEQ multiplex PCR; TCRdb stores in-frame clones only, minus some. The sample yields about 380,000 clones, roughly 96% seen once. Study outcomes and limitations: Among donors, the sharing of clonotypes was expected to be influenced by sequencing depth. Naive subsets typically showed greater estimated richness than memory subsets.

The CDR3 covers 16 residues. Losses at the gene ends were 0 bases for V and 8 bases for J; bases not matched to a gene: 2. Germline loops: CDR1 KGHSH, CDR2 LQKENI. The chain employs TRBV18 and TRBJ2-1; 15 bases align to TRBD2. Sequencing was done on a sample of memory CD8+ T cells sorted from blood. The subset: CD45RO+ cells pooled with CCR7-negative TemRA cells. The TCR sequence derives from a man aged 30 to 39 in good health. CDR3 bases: TGTGCCAGCTCACCACCTGGACTAGCGGGAGGGGATGAGCAGTTCTTC. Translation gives CASSPPGLAGGDEQFF.